Sequencing of this TCR beta chain was carried out in a study of blood T cell repertoires in COVID-19. The wider study: Samples of COVID-19 (acute and convalescent) were obtained from the United States, Italy and Spain. Sources were T cells, B-cell-depleted T cells, or PBMCs; the material itself was cDNA or gDNA.

V shed 3 bases, J shed 4 bases, and the junction held 5 bases outside the gene matches. CDR3 length: 14 residues. Germline assignment: CDR1 SGHNT and CDR2 YYREEE (reference sequence). Per the original methods: Nucleated cell number was recorded as an estimate derived from reference gene primer amplification. Profiling relied on immunoSEQ multiplex PCR, and the TCRdb table lists in-frame clones only, not all of them. V and J calls and clone size follow that table, whereas D and trimming were derived from the DNA. The sample carries 350,000 to 450,000 clones, 85% recorded once. The chain couples TRBV5-4 to TRBJ2-7, with TRBD1 matching over 9 bases. The sequenced sample consisted of peripheral blood. This TCR derives from a woman aged 18 to 35 with acute or convalescent COVID-19. The CDR3 DNA reads as TGTGCCAGCAGCTCGGACAGGGGTATGTACGAGCAGTACTTC. Translated, it gives CASSSDRGMYEQYF. The variable domain in full, with the rest retrieved from reference TRBV5-4 and TRBJ2-7, is ETGVTQSPTHLIKTRGQQVTLRCSSQSGHNTVSWYQQALGQGPQFIFQYYREEENGRGNFPPRFSGLQFPNYSSELNVNALELDDSALYLCASSSDRGMYEQYFGPGTRLTVT.